Below are 27 T cell receptor beta chains sequenced from a single sample in a study of blood T cell repertoires in COVID-19 (dated by TCRdb to 2020 to 2021). The library was obtained by the immunoSEQ multiplex PCR assay. In TCRdb, the immuneACCESS table is reduced to in-frame sequences with V and J assigned. These tables do not hold every clone; where another copy was compared, an unresolved V gene accounts for under half, and the others remain unexplained. The sample includes about 140,000 clones, with around 80% observed a single time. Approximately 10% of the sample is held by the ten biggest clonotypes. Sequencing was carried out using peripheral blood. These receptor sequences come from a man aged 55-75 years with active or convalescent COVID-19.

The genes are TRBV25-1 and TRBJ1-2, with D possibly being TRBD1 (5 bases). The germline CDR1 and CDR2 sequences are MGHDK and SYGVNS. CDR3 size: 17 residues. The V and J ends lost 2 bases and 2 bases respectively, with 18 bases between them. CDR3 sequence reads: CASSERAGPGANYGYTF. Written as DNA, the CDR3 is TGTGCCAGCAGTGAACGGGCAGGGCCTGGGGCCAACTATGGCTACACCTTC.

This chain uses TRBV24-1 with TRBJ1-2, with 7 positions matching TRBD1. Germline V CDR1 and CDR2: KGHDR, SFDVKD. V lost 2 bases, J lost 7 bases, and 6 bases stayed unmatched. The CDR3 extends over 14 amino acids. DNA for the CDR3: TGTGCCACCAGTGATTCCGGCAGGGGGTCTGGCTACACCTTC. As protein: CATSDSGRGSGYTF.

This sequence joins TRBV5-4 and TRBJ1-4; weak D call: TRBD1 (5 bases). CDR3 length: 16 residues. The V gene's germline CDR1 is SGHNT and CDR2 YYREEE (reference sequence). Trimming left V 3 bases short and J 2 bases short, with 14 bases between. For the CDR3, the DNA is TGTGCCAGCAGCTCCGGGGGAGTAGTGACTAATGAAAAACTGTTTTTT. It specifies CASSSGGVVTNEKLFF.

This sequence joins TRBV14 and TRBJ1-1; tentatively, D is TRBD1 (6 bases). Germline-derived CDR1 and CDR2 are SGHDN and FVKESK. The V end lost 6 bases, the J end lost 8 bases, and 16 bases lay between the germline ends. The CDR3 sequence is 13 residues long. The CDR3 is CASSRLRGTEAFF. As DNA, the CDR3 is TGTGCCAGCAGTCGACTCAGGGGAACGGAAGCTTTCTTT.

The chain combines TRBV6-1 with TRBJ2-7; 11 bases match TRBD1. This CDR3 comprises 17 residues. Trimming took 3 bases from V and 2 from J; bases not matched to a gene: 9. Germline V gene lookup returns CDR1 MNHNS and CDR2 SASEGT. The CDR3: CASSDRLGQGGPYEQYV. Written as DNA, the CDR3 is TGTGCCAGCAGTGACCGCCTGGGACAGGGGGGGCCCTACGAGCAGTACGTC.

The chain couples TRBV7-2 to TRBJ1-2; TRBD1 agrees at 7 bases. The germline gives CDR1 SGHTA, CDR2 FQGNSA. The V and J ends lost 5 bases and 4 bases, in that order; junction bases with no gene match: 10. CDR3 size: 15 residues. The CDR3 spells CASSRRQGVGYGYTF. The CDR3, as DNA: TGTGCCAGCAGCCGCAGACAGGGCGTGGGCTATGGCTACACCTTC.

This clone was picked up one time. The chain has TRBV7-9 and TRBJ1-6, with a weak D call TRBD1 (6 bases). Deletions cut 5 bases from V and 5 bases from J, with 13 bases between. Germline V gives CDR1 SEHNR, CDR2 FQNEAQ (reference sequence). The CDR3 is made up of 15 amino acids. The CDR3 region is CASSPPRGNNSPLHF. DNA of the CDR3: TGTGCCAGCAGCCCCCCCAGGGGTAATAATTCACCCCTCCACTTT.

The chain uses TRBV7-9 and TRBJ2-1; 12 bases are a match to TRBD2. The junction had 5 bases not matched to a gene; V was cut back by 6 bases and J by 5 bases. This CDR3 has 15 amino acids. The germline CDR1 and CDR2 sequences are SEHNR and FQNEAQ (reference sequence). The CDR3 DNA reads TGTGCCAGCAGGCCTAGCGGGGGGGCCCACAATGAGCAGTTCTTC. Protein: CASRPSGGAHNEQFF.

The chain links TRBV4-3 to TRBJ2-6; perhaps TRBD2 as D (6 bases). The CDR3 is 16 residues long. Trimming removed 4 bases from V and 4 bases from J, with 14 bases in between. CDR1 LGHNA and CDR2 YSLEER come from the germline V gene. CDR3 sequence: CASSLAGPSGANVLTF. The CDR3 bases are TGCGCCAGCAGCCTGGCGGGACCGTCCGGGGCCAACGTCCTGACTTTC.

V gene TRBV7-2 combines with J gene TRBJ2-3, with 8 bases identical to TRBD2. This CDR3 has 17 amino acids. V lost 1 base and J lost 0; bases outside the gene matches: 6. Germline V lookup: CDR1 SGHTA, CDR2 FQGNSA. The CDR3: CASSLDVSGISTDTQYF. The CDR3 DNA sequence: TGTGCCAGCAGCTTAGACGTTAGCGGGATAAGCACAGATACGCAGTATTTT.

The V gene is TRBV24-1, the J gene TRBJ1-5; D possibly corresponds to TRBD1 (6 bases). The CDR3 consists of 14 residues. Trimming shortened V by 6 bases and J by 3 bases, and 11 bases separated the two germline ends. Germline CDR1 KGHDR, CDR2 SFDVKD. The CDR3 sequence: CATSSGQLNQPQHF. The CDR3 DNA follows: TGTGCCACCAGTTCTGGACAGCTCAATCAGCCCCAGCATTTT.

The chain carries TRBV19 and TRBJ1-1, with D tentatively TRBD1 (6 bases). The CDR3 runs 16 residues. From germline, CDR1 is LNHDA and CDR2 SQIVND (reference sequence). Trimming removed 5 bases from V and 3 bases from J, with 19 bases in between. CDR3 sequence: CASSGYYRDMDTEAFF. In nucleotides, the CDR3 is TGTGCCAGTAGTGGGTACTACAGGGATATGGACACTGAAGCTTTCTTT.

The sample holds a few counts of this clone. V gene TRBV6-1 combines with J gene TRBJ2-1; D is perhaps TRBD2 (6 bases). Germline lookup yields CDR1 MNHNS and CDR2 SASEGT. The CDR3 consists of 15 residues. V lost 1 base and J 0 bases, leaving 7 bases between the germline ends. The CDR3 sequence is CASSEDGSSYNEQFF. Here the CDR3 DNA reads TGTGCCAGCAGTGAAGACGGGAGCTCCTACAATGAGCAGTTCTTC.

The chain combines TRBV19 with TRBJ1-6; possible D gene TRBD1, 6 bases. CDR3 length: 18 residues. V was trimmed by 7 bases and J by 0 bases, leaving 19 bases between them. Germline V gene sequence: CDR1 LNHDA, CDR2 SQIVND (reference sequence). Here the CDR3 reads CASMGRPQGSSYNSPLHF. CDR3 DNA sequence: TGTGCCAGTATGGGTAGACCCCAGGGGAGCTCCTATAATTCACCCCTCCACTTT.

This chain uses TRBV10-1 with TRBJ1-5; 9 bases match TRBD1. V was pared by 10 bases and J by 0 bases, with 7 bases of the junction left unmatched. Germline values: CDR1 WNHNN, CDR2 SYGVQD (reference sequence). This CDR3 region has 15 residues. The CDR3 spells CANNRGHYSNQPQHF. CDR3 bases: TGCGCCAACAACAGGGGGCATTATAGCAATCAGCCCCAGCATTTT.

This clone is a singleton in its sample. The rearrangement links TRBV12-3 or TRBV12-4 to TRBJ1-2; TRBD1 matches at 7 bases. This CDR3 contains 13 residues. J gave up 4 bases and V 6 bases, and 5 bases lay outside the gene matches. The CDR3 coding sequence is TGTGCCAGCAGAGGGACAGAACCCTATGGCTACACCTTC. Encoded protein: CASRGTEPYGYTF.

There are a few counts of this clone. The CDR3 bases are TGTGCCACCAGCAGAGAGACACCCCAGGTTTATGCCGGGGAGCTGTTTTTT. Translated: CATSRETPQVYAGELFF. This rearrangement joins TRBV15 to TRBJ2-2; D unclear. CDR3 size: 17 residues. Germline V CDR1 and CDR2: LNHNV, YYDKDF (reference sequence). With 0 bases removed from V and 6 bases from J, the gap between germline ends came to 17 bases.

V gene TRBV6-5 combines with J gene TRBJ1-2; no firm D call. V lost 6 bases and J lost 5, with 19 bases in between. CDR3 length equals 15 residues. Per germline, CDR1 MNHEY and CDR2 SVGAGI. The CDR3 DNA reads TGTGCCAGCAGACGCGGCCAAAGTGGAGGGTATGGCTACACCTTC. This sequence encodes CASRRGQSGGYGYTF.

The V call is TRBV5-1, the J call TRBJ1-1, with 7 bases identical to TRBD1. CDR1 SGHRS and CDR2 YFSETQ come from the germline V gene. There are 14 residues in the CDR3. J gave up 6 bases and V 4 bases, and 9 bases lay outside the gene matches. CDR3 nucleotides: TGCGCCAGCAGCGTGGGGCAGGGGGGCGCTGAAGCTTTCTTT. Translation gives CASSVGQGGAEAFF.

The V call is TRBV7-9, the J call TRBJ1-5; D uncertain. CDR1 SEHNR and CDR2 FQNEAQ come from the germline V gene (reference sequence). This CDR3 comprises 16 residues. Between the trimmed V and J ends, which lost 4 bases and 0 bases, there was a span of 13 bases. The CDR3 protein is CASSSPGAYSNQPQHF. Here the CDR3 DNA reads TGTGCCAGCAGCTCCCCGGGAGCCTATAGCAATCAGCCCCAGCATTTT.

This rearrangement joins TRBV7-2 to TRBJ2-3; 11 bases match TRBD2. Germline-derived CDR1 and CDR2 are SGHTA and FQGNSA. J lost 6 bases, V lost 1 base, and 9 bases had no gene match. This CDR3 comprises 17 residues. The CDR3 DNA follows: TGTGCCAGCAGCTTAGACCTTTCTAGCGGGAGGAGTGATACGCAGTATTTT. Translation: CASSLDLSSGRSDTQYF.

The chain links TRBV19 to TRBJ1-2; TRBD1 might be the D (5 bases). CDR1 LNHDA and CDR2 SQIVND come from the germline V gene (reference sequence). Trimming pared 3 bases from V and 8 bases from J, leaving 13 bases between. The CDR3 runs 13 residues. CDR3 sequence (DNA): TGTGCCAGTAGTATTCAGGGTGTCTACGGCTACACCTTC. This gives the protein CASSIQGVYGYTF.

The chain uses TRBV18 and TRBJ2-7; tentatively, D is TRBD2 (6 bases). The CDR3 extends over 15 amino acids. V was cut by 2 bases and J by 9 bases, with 20 bases left in between. Germline V lookup: CDR1 KGHSH, CDR2 LQKENI. The DNA of the CDR3 is TGTGCCAGCTCACCAAGGGGACTTCTGTTGGCAACGCAGTACTTC. This sequence encodes CASSPRGLLLATQYF.

This chain links TRBV19 with TRBJ2-7; tentative D call: TRBD1 (6 bases). V lost 0 bases and J 0 bases, leaving 9 bases between the germline ends. The germline gives CDR1 LNHDA, CDR2 SQIVND (reference sequence). The CDR3 has 15 amino acids. The CDR3 DNA sequence: TGTGCCAGTAGTATAGAGTGGGACACCTCCTACGAGCAGTACTTC. Its protein is CASSIEWDTSYEQYF.

CDR3 region: CATSDSDRGRGETQYF. The CDR3 bases are TGTGCCACCAGTGATTCCGACAGGGGGCGGGGTGAGACCCAGTACTTC. V usage is TRBV24-1 and J usage is TRBJ2-5; 10 bases are shared with TRBD1. The junction had 7 bases not matched to a gene; V was cut back by 2 bases and J by 5 bases. Germline V gene lookup returns CDR1 KGHDR and CDR2 SFDVKD. There are 16 residues in the CDR3.

J is TRBJ1-2 and V is TRBV4-3; TRBD1 aligns across 12 bases. The V and J ends lost 0 bases and 4 bases, in that order; junction bases with no gene match: 9. This CDR3 is built from 18 residues. The V gene's germline CDR1 is LGHNA and CDR2 YSLEER. In DNA form, the CDR3 reads TGCGCCAGCAGCCAAGATAGGGGGACAGGGGGCGCGGTCTATGGCTACACCTTC. This sequence encodes CASSQDRGTGGAVYGYTF.

This clone appeared a single time. The rearrangement links TRBV15 to TRBJ2-1, with 7 bases identical to TRBD2. CDR3 length: 14 residues. With 2 bases clipped from V and 7 bases from J, the junction kept 5 bases outside the gene matches. Germline loops: CDR1 LNHNV, CDR2 YYDKDF (reference sequence). This CDR3 is CATSRTGLLNEQFF. The CDR3 DNA follows: TGTGCCACCAGCAGAACGGGACTATTGAATGAGCAGTTCTTC.